A selection of T cell receptor beta chains follows, all from one sample in a study of cytomegalovirus exposure and HLA in healthy donors. Here immunoSEQ multiplex PCR was the method, and the copy in TCRdb shows in-frame clones only, minus some. In the table there are 150,000 to 200,000 clones, 70% to 80% of which are singletons. The source material was PBMCs. These receptors all come from a woman in her thirties or forties in good health and CMV-seronegative. CDR3s include the opening cysteine and the closing phenylalanine or tryptophan. A D gene is named only where the DNA matches it firmly. Clone sizes are given selectively: once, few, many, or a class where the clone is expanded.

TRBV9	.	TRBD2	TRBJ2-5	15	TGTGCCAGCAGCGCCGCCGGGACTAGCCCCGAGACCCAGTACTTC	CASSAAGTSPETQYF
TRBV29-1	.	.	TRBJ1-1	14	TGCAGCGCCGAGCCAGGGAGGGCGAACACTGAAGCTTTCTTT	CSAEPGRANTEAFF
TRBV11-3	.	.	TRBJ2-5	13	TGTGCCAGCAGGTCCGACAGCCAAGAGACCCAGTACTTC	CASRSDSQETQYF
TRBV28	.	.	TRBJ1-2	13	TGTGCCAGCAGTTTATCGGGGGGCTATGGCTACACCTTC	CASSLSGGYGYTF
TRBV11-2	.	.	TRBJ1-1	15	TGTGCCAGCAGCTTAGATGGGGCGAAAGGTTCTGAAGCTTTCTTT	CASSLDGAKGSEAFF
TRBV7-9	.	.	TRBJ1-2	14	TGTGCCAGCAGCCTGGGCGCCGATGTCTATGGCTACACCTTC	CASSLGADVYGYTF
TRBV6-1	.	TRBD2	TRBJ2-2	17	TGTGCCAGCAGTGAAGGTCCCGGGACTAGTTATACCGGGGAGCTGTTTTTT	CASSEGPGTSYTGELFF
TRBV7-2	.	.	TRBJ2-3	15	TGTGCCAGCAGCCGGAGTGCACTAGTGGCAGATACGCAGTATTTT	CASSRSALVADTQYF
TRBV5-1	.	.	TRBJ2-3	14	TGCGCCAGCAGCTTGGCCCGGTTCACAGATACGCAGTATTTT	CASSLARFTDTQYF
TRBV5-1	.	TRBD1	TRBJ2-7	15	TGCGCCAGCAGCCCCGGGACAGGGGACTCCTACGAGCAGTACTTC	CASSPGTGDSYEQYF
TRBV2	.	TRBD1	TRBJ2-7	15	TGTGCCAGCAGTGAAGGGCAGGGGGCTAACTACGAGCAGTACTTC	CASSEGQGANYEQYF
TRBV4-1	.	TRBD2	TRBJ2-5	16	TGCGCCAGCACAGGTGGACTAGCCGAGGGACAAGAGACCCAGTACTTC	CASTGGLAEGQETQYF
TRBV28	.	.	TRBJ2-1	15	TGTGCCAGCAGTTTGGGGGCTCAATCAGGGAATGAGCAGTTCTTC	CASSLGAQSGNEQFF
TRBV5-6	.	.	TRBJ1-2	14	TGTGCCAGCACCAGAGGAGAGGGAGTGGGTGGCTACACCTTC	CASTRGEGVGGYTF
TRBV28	few	TRBD1	TRBJ1-2	16	TGTGCCAGCACCCTTGGGGAACCGGACAGGGGCTATGGCTACACCTTC	CASTLGEPDRGYGYTF
TRBV6-5	few	TRBD2	TRBJ2-1	15	TGTGCCAGCAGTAAACTAGCGGGAGGCTACAATGAGCAGTTCTTC	CASSKLAGGYNEQFF
TRBV18	.	.	TRBJ1-4	14	TGTGCCAGCTCACCAGGGATCGGAGGGGAAAAACTGTTTTTT	CASSPGIGGEKLFF
TRBV7-6	few	TRBD2	TRBJ2-7	15	TGTGCCAGCAGCTTAGAGCGGGAGGGCCAGGGAGAGCAGTACTTC	CASSLEREGQGEQYF
TRBV4-2	few	TRBD1	TRBJ1-5	15	TGTGCCAGCAGCCAAGACCTCAGGGGGCATCAGCCCCAGCATTTT	CASSQDLRGHQPQHF
TRBV2	.	.	TRBJ2-5	13	TGTGCCAGCACTCTTAGGGAGCGAGAGACCCAGTACTTC	CASTLRERETQYF
TRBV30	.	.	TRBJ2-2	16	TGTGCCTGGAATTGGGGCCGCGGGACCCGCACCGGGGAGCTGTTTTTT	CAWNWGRGTRTGELFF
TRBV6-1	once	.	TRBJ2-7	11	TGTGCCAGCACCGACAATGCTCGGCACCTCTTC	CASTDNARHLF
TRBV28	.	TRBD2	TRBJ2-1	16	TGTGCCAGCAGTGGGGGACTAGCGGGAGGATGGCGGGAGCAGTTCTTC	CASSGGLAGGWREQFF
TRBV4-1	few	.	TRBJ1-1	13	TGCGCCAGCGGTGAGGGAATTAACACTGAAGCTTTCTTT	CASGEGINTEAFF
TRBV18	.	.	TRBJ2-3	16	TGTGCCAGCTCACCATACGGGCTAGCTAGCACAGATACGCAGTATTTT	CASSPYGLASTDTQYF
TRBV10-3	few	TRBD1	TRBJ2-7	15	TGTGCCATCAGTGAGGGACAGGGGGTTTACTACGAGCAGTACTTC	CAISEGQGVYYEQYF
TRBV5-4	.	.	TRBJ2-3	15	TGTGCCAGCAGCTTGGGGACTCCTACCGCAGATACGCAGTATTTT	CASSLGTPTADTQYF
TRBV11-1	few	TRBD1	TRBJ2-5	14	TGTGCCAGCAGCTTGGGACAGGGGCGGGAGACCCAGTACTTC	CASSLGQGRETQYF
TRBV9	.	TRBD2	TRBJ2-1	16	TGTGCCAGCAGCGCCACCGGGCGGGGGGCGGTTAATGAGCAGTTCTTC	CASSATGRGAVNEQFF
TRBV18	.	.	TRBJ2-1	15	TGTGCCAGCTCACCGGCGGGACGCAGCTACAATGAGCAGTTCTTC	CASSPAGRSYNEQFF
TRBV20-1	few	.	TRBJ2-3	11	TGCAGTGCTAGGGAGCGACGAGCGCAGTATTTT	CSARERRAQYF
TRBV30	.	.	TRBJ2-5	13	TGTGCCTGGAGCCGGGGACAAACGGAGACCCAGTACTTC	CAWSRGQTETQYF
TRBV29-1	few	.	TRBJ2-3	12	TGCAGCGTCGGGGGTTTGACAGATACGCAGTATTTT	CSVGGLTDTQYF
TRBV5-1	.	TRBD2	TRBJ2-1	21	TGCGCCAGCAGCTTGTGGGGACCGACTAGCGGTGTTTCTAGCCCCTACAATGAGCAGTTCTTC	CASSLWGPTSGVSSPYNEQFF
TRBV5-1	.	.	TRBJ2-2	16	TGCGCCAGCAGCTTGGAGGGACATCCGAACACCGGGGAGCTGTTTTTT	CASSLEGHPNTGELFF
TRBV28	few	TRBD2	TRBJ2-1	16	TGTGCCAGCAGTGGCCCGCTAGCGGAGTCCTACAATGAGCAGTTCTTC	CASSGPLAESYNEQFF
TRBV18	.	.	TRBJ1-1	14	TGTGCCAGCCTGCCGATCCAGGCGAACACTGAAGCTTTCTTT	CASLPIQANTEAFF
TRBV2	.	TRBD1	TRBJ1-1	16	TGTGCCAGCGGTAACCCACAGGGGACCCTGAACACTGAAGCTTTCTTT	CASGNPQGTLNTEAFF
TRBV9	.	.	TRBJ1-1	14	TGTGCCAGCAGCGTAGGGCAGGTTGGGACTGAAGCTTTCTTT	CASSVGQVGTEAFF
TRBV6-1	.	TRBD1	TRBJ2-3	14	TGTGCCAGCAGCGGGGCAGGGGGTGCAGATACGCAGTATTTT	CASSGAGGADTQYF
TRBV29-1	.	.	TRBJ2-1	10	TGCAGCGTGAAACAGCCCCCGCAGTTCTTC	CSVKQPPQFF
TRBV28	.	TRBD1	TRBJ1-4	14	TGTGCCAGCAGTCTGGGACAGCAAAGTGAAAAACTGTTTTTT	CASSLGQQSEKLFF
TRBV2	.	.	TRBJ2-3	16	TGTGCCAGCAGTGTAGGGCGCGGGAAAGGCACAGATACGCAGTATTTT	CASSVGRGKGTDTQYF
TRBV27	.	.	TRBJ2-1	16	TGTGCCAGCACTACCTCCGGGACAAGCGCCGCCAATGAGCAGTTCTTC	CASTTSGTSAANEQFF
TRBV12-5	.	TRBD1	TRBJ1-1	16	TGTGCTAGTGGTTTGGTACGGGGGACAGGGGAAGCTGAAGCTTTCTTT	CASGLVRGTGEAEAFF
TRBV5-6	.	.	TRBJ1-3	15	TGTGCCAGCAGCTTGGATCCAGGGGTAGGAAACACCATATATTTT	CASSLDPGVGNTIYF
TRBV5-1	.	TRBD2	TRBJ2-2	16	TGCGCCAGCAGCCCGACTAGCGGGATTAGCACCGGGGAGCTGTTTTTT	CASSPTSGISTGELFF
TRBV5-1	.	.	TRBJ1-1	14	TGCGCCAGCAGCCCGGAGGGGGGGCCCACTGAAGCTTTCTTT	CASSPEGGPTEAFF
TRBV7-6	.	.	TRBJ2-1	14	TGTGCCAGCAGCCGACTAGTAACCTACAATGAGCAGTTCTTC	CASSRLVTYNEQFF
TRBV19	.	.	TRBJ1-1	15	TGTGCCAGTAAGAACGGAGGGGCTGCTAACACTGAAGCTTTCTTT	CASKNGGAANTEAFF
TRBV4-2	.	.	TRBJ2-3	16	TGTGCCAGCAGCCAAGATCCGGGAGAGGGTGCAGATACGCAGTATTTT	CASSQDPGEGADTQYF
TRBV27	once	.	TRBJ2-5	16	TGTGCCAGCAGTTTACTGTCGGTGGGGGCGCGAGAGACCCAGTACTTC	CASSLLSVGARETQYF
TRBV6-5	.	TRBD2	TRBJ2-3	15	TGTGCCAGCAGTTGGTCTAGCGGGAGCACAGATACGCAGTATTTT	CASSWSSGSTDTQYF
TRBV30	once	TRBD1	TRBJ1-2	14	TGTGCCTGGAGAAGGGACAGGGTGAACTATGGCTACACCTTC	CAWRRDRVNYGYTF
TRBV18	.	.	TRBJ2-7	14	TGTGCCAGCTCACCACCGAACAGGGATCACGAGCAGTACTTC	CASSPPNRDHEQYF
TRBV2	.	TRBD2	TRBJ2-1	13	TGTGCCAGCAGTGTTGGAGCGGGATATGAGCAGTTCTTC	CASSVGAGYEQFF
TRBV19	.	.	TRBJ1-1	15	TGTGCCAGTAGTATAGAGGGCAGGGGGAACACTGAAGCTTTCTTT	CASSIEGRGNTEAFF